This T cell receptor (beta chain) was identified during a study of blood T cell repertoires in COVID-19. Turning to the study itself: Sites across the United States, Italy and Spain contributed samples from acute and convalescent COVID-19. T cells, B-cell-depleted T cells, or PBMCs provided the cDNA or gDNA that served as material.

In the original analysis: Nucleated cell counts were estimated from reference gene primer amplification. Clones were read by immunoSEQ multiplex PCR, and TCRdb kept only the in-frame ones, dropping some. Clone size and the V and J calls come from that table; the DNA yielded D and trimming. This table has approximately 360,000 clones, more than 80% appearing once. The material sequenced was peripheral blood. This clonotype originated in a man aged 35 to 55 with acute or convalescent COVID-19.

Written as DNA, the CDR3 is TGCGCCAGCAGGTCCTGGGGGGAGGATTCACCCCTCCACTTT. This encodes CASRSWGEDSPLHF. The chain links TRBV5-1 to TRBJ1-6; TRBD1 is a possible D gene (5 bases). Germline-derived CDR1 and CDR2 are SGHRS and YFSETQ. The CDR3 has 14 residues. Trimming removed 5 bases at V and 8 bases at J, with 14 bases between.